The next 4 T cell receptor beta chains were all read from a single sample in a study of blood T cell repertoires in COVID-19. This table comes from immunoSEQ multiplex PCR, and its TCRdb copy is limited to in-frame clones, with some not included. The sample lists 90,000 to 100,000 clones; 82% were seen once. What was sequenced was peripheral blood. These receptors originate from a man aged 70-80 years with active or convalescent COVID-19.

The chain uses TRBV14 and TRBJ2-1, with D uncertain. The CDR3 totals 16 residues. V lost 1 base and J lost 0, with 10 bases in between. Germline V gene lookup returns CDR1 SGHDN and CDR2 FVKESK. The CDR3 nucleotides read TGTGCCAGCAGCCAAGTACAACAGAGCTCCTACAATGAGCAGTTCTTC. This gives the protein CASSQVQQSSYNEQFF.

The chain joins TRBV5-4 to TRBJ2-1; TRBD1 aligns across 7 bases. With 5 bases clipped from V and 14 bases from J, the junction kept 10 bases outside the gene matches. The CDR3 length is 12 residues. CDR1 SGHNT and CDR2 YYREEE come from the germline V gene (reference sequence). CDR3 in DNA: TGTGCCAGCAGTTTCGACCGGGACAGTGAGTTCTTC. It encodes CASSFDRDSEFF.

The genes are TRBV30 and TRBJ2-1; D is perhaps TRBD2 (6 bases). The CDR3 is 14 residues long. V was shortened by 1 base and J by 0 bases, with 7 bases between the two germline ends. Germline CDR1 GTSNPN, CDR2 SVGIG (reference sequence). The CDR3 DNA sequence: TGTGCCTGGAGTGCCGGGAGCTCCTACAATGAGCAGTTCTTC. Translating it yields CAWSAGSSYNEQFF.

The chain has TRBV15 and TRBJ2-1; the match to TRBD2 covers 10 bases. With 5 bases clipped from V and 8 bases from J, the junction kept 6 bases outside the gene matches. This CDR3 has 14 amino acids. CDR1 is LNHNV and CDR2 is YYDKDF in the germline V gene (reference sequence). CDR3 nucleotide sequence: TGTGCCACCAGCCGGAGCGGGGGGGCGTATGAGCAGTTCTTC. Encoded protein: CATSRSGGAYEQFF.